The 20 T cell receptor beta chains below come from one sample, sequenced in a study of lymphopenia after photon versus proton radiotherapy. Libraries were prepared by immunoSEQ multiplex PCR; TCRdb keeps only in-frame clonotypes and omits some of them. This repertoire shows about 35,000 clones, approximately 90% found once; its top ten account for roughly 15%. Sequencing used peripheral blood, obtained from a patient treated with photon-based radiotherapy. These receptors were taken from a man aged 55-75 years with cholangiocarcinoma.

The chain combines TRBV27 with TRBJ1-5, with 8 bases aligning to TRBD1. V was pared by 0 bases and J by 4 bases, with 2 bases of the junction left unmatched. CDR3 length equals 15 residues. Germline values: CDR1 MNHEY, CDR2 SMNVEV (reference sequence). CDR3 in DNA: TGTGCCAGCAGTTTATCGACAGGGGTAAATCAGCCCCAGCATTTT. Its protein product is CASSLSTGVNQPQHF.

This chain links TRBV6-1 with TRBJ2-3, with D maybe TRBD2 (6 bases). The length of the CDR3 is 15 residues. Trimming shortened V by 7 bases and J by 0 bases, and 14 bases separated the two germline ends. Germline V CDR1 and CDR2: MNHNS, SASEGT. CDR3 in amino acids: CASTRDFASTDTQYF. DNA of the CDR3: TGTGCCAGCACCCGGGACTTTGCTAGCACAGATACGCAGTATTTT.

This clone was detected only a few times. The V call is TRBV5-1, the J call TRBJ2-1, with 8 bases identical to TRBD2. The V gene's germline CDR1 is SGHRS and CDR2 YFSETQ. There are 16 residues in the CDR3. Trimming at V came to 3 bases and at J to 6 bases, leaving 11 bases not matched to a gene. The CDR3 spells CASSSYGTRGGNEQFF. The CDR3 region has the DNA TGCGCCAGCAGCTCTTACGGGACTAGGGGAGGCAATGAGCAGTTCTTC.

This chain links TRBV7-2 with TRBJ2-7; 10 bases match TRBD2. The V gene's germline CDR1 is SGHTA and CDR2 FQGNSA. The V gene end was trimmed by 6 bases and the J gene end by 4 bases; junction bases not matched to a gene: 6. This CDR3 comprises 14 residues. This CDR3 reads CASRPGLASYEQYF. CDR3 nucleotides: TGTGCCAGCAGACCGGGACTAGCGTCTTACGAGCAGTACTTC.

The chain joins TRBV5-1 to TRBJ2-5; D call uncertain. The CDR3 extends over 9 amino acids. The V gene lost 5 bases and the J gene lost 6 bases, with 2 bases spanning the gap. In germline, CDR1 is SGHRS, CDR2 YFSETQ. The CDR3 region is CASSKTQYF. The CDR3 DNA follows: TGCGCCAGCAGTAAGACCCAGTACTTC.

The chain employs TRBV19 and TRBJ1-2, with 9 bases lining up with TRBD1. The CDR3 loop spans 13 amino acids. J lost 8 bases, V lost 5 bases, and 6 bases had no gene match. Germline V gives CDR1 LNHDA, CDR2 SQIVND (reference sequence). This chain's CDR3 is CASSLRDREGYTF. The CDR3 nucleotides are TGTGCCAGTAGTCTACGGGACAGGGAGGGCTACACCTTC.

This CDR3 is CASSLVRSGNTIYF. In DNA, the CDR3 is TGTGCCAGCAGCTTAGTAAGATCTGGAAACACCATATATTTT. The chain is built from TRBV7-2 and TRBJ1-3; D call uncertain. The length of the CDR3 is 14 residues. Trimming pared 1 base from V and 1 base from J, leaving 5 bases between. Germline CDR1 SGHTA, CDR2 FQGNSA.

DNA of the CDR3: TGTGCCAGCAGCTTACTATCGGACAGGGGTCAAGAGACCCAGTACTTC. Amino acids: CASSLLSDRGQETQYF. The rearrangement uses TRBV7-8 and TRBJ2-5, with 9 nucleotides matching TRBD1. Germline CDR1 SGHVS, CDR2 FQNEAQ. The CDR3 contains 16 residues. The trim removed 2 bases at V and 2 bases at J, leaving 6 bases unmatched.

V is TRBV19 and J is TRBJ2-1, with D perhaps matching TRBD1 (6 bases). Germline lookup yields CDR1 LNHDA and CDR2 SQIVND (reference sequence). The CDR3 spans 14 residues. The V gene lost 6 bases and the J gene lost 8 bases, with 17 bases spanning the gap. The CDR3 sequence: CASREEQGWHEQFF. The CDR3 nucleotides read TGTGCCAGTAGGGAGGAACAGGGTTGGCATGAGCAGTTCTTC.

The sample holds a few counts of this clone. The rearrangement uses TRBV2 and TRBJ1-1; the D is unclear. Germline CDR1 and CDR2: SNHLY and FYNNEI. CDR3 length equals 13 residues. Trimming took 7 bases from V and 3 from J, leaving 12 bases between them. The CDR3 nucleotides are TGTGCCAGCACTGCCGGGGTAGACACTGAAGCTTTCTTT. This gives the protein CASTAGVDTEAFF.

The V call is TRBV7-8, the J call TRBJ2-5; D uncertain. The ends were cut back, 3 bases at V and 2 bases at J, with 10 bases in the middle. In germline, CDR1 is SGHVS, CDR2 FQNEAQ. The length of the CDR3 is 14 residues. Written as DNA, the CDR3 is TGTGCCAGCAGCTTGATGGACCTACAAGAGACCCAGTACTTC. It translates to CASSLMDLQETQYF. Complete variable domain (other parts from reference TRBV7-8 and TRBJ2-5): GAGVSQSPRYKVAKRGQDVALRCDPISGHVSLFWYQQALGQGPEFLTYFQNEAQLDKSGLPSDRFFAERPEGSVSTLKIQRTQQEDSAVYLCASSLMDLQETQYFGPGTRLLVL.

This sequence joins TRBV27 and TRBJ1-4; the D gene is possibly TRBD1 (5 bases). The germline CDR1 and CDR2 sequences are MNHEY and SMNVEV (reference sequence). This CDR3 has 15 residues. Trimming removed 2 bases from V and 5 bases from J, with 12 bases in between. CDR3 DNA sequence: TGTGCCAGCAGTTTAGGGGGGGTAAGGAATGAAAAACTGTTTTTT. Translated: CASSLGGVRNEKLFF.

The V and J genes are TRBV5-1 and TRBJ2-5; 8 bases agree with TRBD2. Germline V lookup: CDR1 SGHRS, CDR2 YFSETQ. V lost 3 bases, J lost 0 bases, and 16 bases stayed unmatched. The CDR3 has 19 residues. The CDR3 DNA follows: TGCGCCAGCAGCTCTGGTCTGAGTAATAGCGGGACGTACCAAGAGACCCAGTACTTC. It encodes CASSSGLSNSGTYQETQYF.

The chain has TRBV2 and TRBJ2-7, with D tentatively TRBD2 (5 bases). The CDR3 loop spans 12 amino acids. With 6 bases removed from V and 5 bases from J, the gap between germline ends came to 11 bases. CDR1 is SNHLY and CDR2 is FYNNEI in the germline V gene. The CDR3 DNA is TGTGCCAGCAGGCGACCCGGGGACGAGCAGTACTTC. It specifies CASRRPGDEQYF.

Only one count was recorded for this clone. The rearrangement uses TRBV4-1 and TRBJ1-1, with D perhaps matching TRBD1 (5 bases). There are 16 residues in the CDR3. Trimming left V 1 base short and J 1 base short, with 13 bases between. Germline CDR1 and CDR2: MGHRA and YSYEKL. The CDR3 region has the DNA TGCGCCAGCAGCCAAGTAGGGGCAGGGAGGAACACTGAAGCTTTCTTT. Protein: CASSQVGAGRNTEAFF.

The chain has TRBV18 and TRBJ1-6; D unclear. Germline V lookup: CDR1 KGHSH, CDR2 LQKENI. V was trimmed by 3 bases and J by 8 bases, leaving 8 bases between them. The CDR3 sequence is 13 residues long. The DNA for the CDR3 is TGTGCCAGCTCACCGCGACGGGATTCACCCCTCCACTTT. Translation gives CASSPRRDSPLHF.

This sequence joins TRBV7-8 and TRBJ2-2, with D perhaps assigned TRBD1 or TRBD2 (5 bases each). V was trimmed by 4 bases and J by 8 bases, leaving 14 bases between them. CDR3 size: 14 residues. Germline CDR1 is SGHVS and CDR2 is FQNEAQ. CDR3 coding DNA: TGTGCCAGCAGCTCACCGGGACCCAGAGGGGAGCTGTTTTTT. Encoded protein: CASSSPGPRGELFF.

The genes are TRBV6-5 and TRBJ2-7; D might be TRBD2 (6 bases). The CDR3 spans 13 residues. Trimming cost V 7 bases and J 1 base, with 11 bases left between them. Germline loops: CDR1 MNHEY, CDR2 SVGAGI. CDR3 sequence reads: CASKGGESYEQYF. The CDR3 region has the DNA TGTGCCAGCAAGGGCGGGGAATCCTACGAGCAGTACTTC.

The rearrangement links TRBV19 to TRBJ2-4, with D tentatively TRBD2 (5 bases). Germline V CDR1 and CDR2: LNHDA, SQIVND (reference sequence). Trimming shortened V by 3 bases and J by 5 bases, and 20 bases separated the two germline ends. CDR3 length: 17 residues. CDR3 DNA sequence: TGTGCCAGTAGTATCAGCGGCCCAAGTTATCAGCAAAACATTCAGTACTTC. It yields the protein CASSISGPSYQQNIQYF. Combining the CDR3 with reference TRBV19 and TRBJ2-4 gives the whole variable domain DGGITQSPKYLFRKEGQNVTLSCEQNLNHDAMYWYRQDPGQGLRLIYYSQIVNDFQKGDIAEGYSVSREKKESFPLTVTSAQKNPTAFYLCASSISGPSYQQNIQYFGAGTRLSVL.

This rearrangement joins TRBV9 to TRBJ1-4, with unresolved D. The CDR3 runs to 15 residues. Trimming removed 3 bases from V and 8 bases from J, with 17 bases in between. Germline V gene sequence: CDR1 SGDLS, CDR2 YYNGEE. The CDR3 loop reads CASSAFEGGSEKLFF. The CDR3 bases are TGTGCCAGCAGCGCCTTCGAAGGAGGGTCCGAAAAACTGTTTTTT.